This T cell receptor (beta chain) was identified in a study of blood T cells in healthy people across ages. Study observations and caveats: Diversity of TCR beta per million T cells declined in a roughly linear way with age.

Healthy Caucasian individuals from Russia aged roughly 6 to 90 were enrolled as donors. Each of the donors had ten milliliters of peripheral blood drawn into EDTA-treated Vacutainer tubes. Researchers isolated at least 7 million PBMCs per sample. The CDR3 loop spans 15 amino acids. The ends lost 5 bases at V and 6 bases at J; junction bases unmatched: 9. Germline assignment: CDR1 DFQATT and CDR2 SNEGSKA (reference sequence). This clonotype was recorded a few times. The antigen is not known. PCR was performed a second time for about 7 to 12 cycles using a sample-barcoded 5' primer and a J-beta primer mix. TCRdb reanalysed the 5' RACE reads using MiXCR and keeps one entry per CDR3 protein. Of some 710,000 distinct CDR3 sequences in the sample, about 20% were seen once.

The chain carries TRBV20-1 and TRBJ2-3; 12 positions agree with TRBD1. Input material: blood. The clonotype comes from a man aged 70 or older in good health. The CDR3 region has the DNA TGCAGTGCTTGGGGACAGGGGGCTCTGATGGATACGCAGTATTTT. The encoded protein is CSAWGQGALMDTQYF.